A selection of T cell receptor beta chains follows, all from one sample in a study of blood T cell repertoires in COVID-19. Method: immunoSEQ multiplex PCR; TCRdb's copy keeps in-frame clones and lacks some. The repertoire holds approximately 110,000 clones, with about 93% as singletons. The sample consisted of peripheral blood. Receptor source: a man aged 50 or older with COVID-19, enrolled during active disease. Both conserved end residues are part of each CDR3. Each record gives: CDR3 protein, CDR3 DNA, V gene, D gene, CDR3 length, clone size, J gene. A D gene is named only where the DNA matches it firmly. The size field is filled for only some rows; it gives once, few, many or a size class.

cdr3_aa: CASSLIILAGSNTGELFF
cdr3_nt: TGTGCCAGCAGCTTAATAATACTAGCGGGATCGAACACCGGGGAGCTGTTTTTT
v_call: TRBV7-2
d_call: TRBD2
cdr3_length: 18
clone_size: NA
j_call: TRBJ2-2

cdr3_aa: CAWSDLTSGGYNEQFF
cdr3_nt: TGTGCCTGGAGCGACCTCACTAGCGGGGGCTACAATGAGCAGTTCTTC
v_call: TRBV30
d_call: TRBD2
cdr3_length: 16
clone_size: NA
j_call: TRBJ2-1

cdr3_aa: CASSTTVSGANVLTF
cdr3_nt: TGCGCCAGCAGCACGACAGTCTCTGGGGCCAACGTCCTGACTTTC
v_call: TRBV5-1
d_call: NA
cdr3_length: 15
clone_size: NA
j_call: TRBJ2-6

cdr3_aa: CASSMSGSNQPQHF
cdr3_nt: TGTGCCAGTAGTATGAGCGGGAGCAATCAGCCCCAGCATTTT
v_call: TRBV19
d_call: NA
cdr3_length: 14
clone_size: NA
j_call: TRBJ1-5

cdr3_aa: CAISESRDLQETQYF
cdr3_nt: TGTGCCATCAGTGAGTCGAGGGATCTCCAAGAGACCCAGTACTTC
v_call: TRBV10-3
d_call: NA
cdr3_length: 15
clone_size: many
j_call: TRBJ2-5

cdr3_aa: CASSRDRGTEAFF
cdr3_nt: TGTGCCAGCAGCAGGGACAGGGGAACTGAAGCTTTCTTT
v_call: TRBV6-5
d_call: TRBD1
cdr3_length: 13
clone_size: NA
j_call: TRBJ1-1

cdr3_aa: CASRVDKGNTEAFF
cdr3_nt: TGTGCCAGCAGAGTCGACAAAGGGAACACTGAAGCTTTCTTT
v_call: TRBV28
d_call: NA
cdr3_length: 14
clone_size: few
j_call: TRBJ1-1

cdr3_aa: CASSWGPVNYGYTF
cdr3_nt: TGCGCCAGCAGCTGGGGGCCGGTTAACTATGGCTACACCTTC
v_call: TRBV5-1
d_call: NA
cdr3_length: 14
clone_size: NA
j_call: TRBJ1-2

cdr3_aa: CASSYVETGELFF
cdr3_nt: TGTGCCAGCAGTTACGTGGAGACCGGGGAGCTGTTTTTT
v_call: TRBV6-5
d_call: NA
cdr3_length: 13
clone_size: once
j_call: TRBJ2-2

cdr3_aa: CASSRGTVAHEQFF
cdr3_nt: TGCGCCAGCAGCAGAGGCACGGTGGCCCATGAGCAGTTCTTC
v_call: TRBV5-1
d_call: NA
cdr3_length: 14
clone_size: NA
j_call: TRBJ2-1